This T cell receptor (beta chain) emerged from a study of blood T cell repertoires in COVID-19. Study context: COVID-19 samples from acute and convalescent phases originated in the United States, Italy and Spain. From T cells, B-cell-depleted T cells, or PBMCs came the material, which was cDNA or gDNA.

The germline V gene has CDR1 MGHDK and CDR2 SYGVNS. The CDR3 length is 13 residues. Trimming pared 4 bases from V and 4 bases from J, leaving 11 bases between. Profiling relied on immunoSEQ multiplex PCR, and the TCRdb table lists in-frame clones only, not all of them. The sample yields about 160,000 clones, roughly 91% seen once. The genes are TRBV25-1 and TRBJ2-7; TRBD2 might be the D (5 bases). Sequencing was performed on peripheral blood. This sequence was found in a woman in her fifties or sixties with acute or convalescent COVID-19. The CDR3 nucleotides are TGTGCCAGCAGTGCGTTCGGGAATTACGAGCAGTACTTC. It specifies CASSAFGNYEQYF.